This TCR beta chain was observed in a study of OX40 agonist ivuxolimab in advanced cancers. Study background: Clinicians treated patients with ivuxolimab, an agonistic anti-OX40 (CD134) antibody. Intravenous ivuxolimab at 0.01 to 10 mg/kg was given to patients every 2 weeks.

General study findings and limits: The mean number of expanded clones was higher in CD8+ T cells than in CD4+.

Sequencing used immunoSEQ multiplex PCR; TCRdb keeps in-frame clones, though not all of them. The top ten clones hold less than 5.5% of a sample with some 100,000 clones, about 84% of them seen once. With regard to this clone: Its antigen is not known.

This CDR3 contains 18 residues. With 7 bases removed from V and 1 base from J, the gap between germline ends came to 20 bases. CDR1 and CDR2 from the germline V gene are SGHTA and FQGNSA. Blood was sampled at baseline, cycle 4 day 1, and cycle 7 day 1. Sequencing used CD4+ or CD8+ T cells sorted from blood, obtained in a trial of the OX40 agonist ivuxolimab. The chain employs TRBV7-2 and TRBJ2-6, with no clear D. The clonotype comes from an adult with an advanced solid tumor such as melanoma, head and neck, liver or kidney cancer. As DNA, the CDR3 is TGTGCCAGCACCAAGGGAAAGGCCCCCGCTTCTGGGGCCAACGTCCTGACTTTC. It translates to CASTKGKAPASGANVLTF.